This T cell receptor beta chain came from a study of T-cell memory formation after mild COVID-19 (dated by TCRdb to the early 2020s). About the full investigation: TCR sequence clusters from the two donors were found to be largely donor specific. Longitudinal TCRalpha and TCRbeta repertoire sequencing tracked T-cell clones expanding and contracting after mild COVID-19 in a couple of donors. The cohort was made up of two young adult volunteers, one female and one male, who were previously healthy.

This clonotype was seen a few times. The antigen this receptor binds is unknown. No base qualities exist here, and no much larger clone lies one base off it. Results and caveats for the whole study, not just this receptor: Some responding clones were detected in pre-infection memory, which suggested that pre-existing cross-reactive memory T cells had joined the SARS-CoV-2 response. The study covered only a couple of mild cases, and larger cohorts including severe cases with pre-infection samples were considered necessary. Contracting CD4+ clones were found mainly in CM and EM memory subsets, while CD8+ clones were enriched in EMRA. SARS-CoV-2 specificity was not confirmed for the second-wave clones peaking on day 37. From day 15 to 85, contracting clones showed balanced CD4/CD8 phenotypes, whereas a second wave of clones that expanded from day 15 to 37 leaned towards CD4+.

The instrument given in TCRdb is Illumina NovaSeq 6000. Using 5'RACE with constant-segment primers, TCRalpha and TCRbeta cDNA libraries were constructed, with sample barcodes and unique molecular identifiers added in the process. Trizol reagent was used to extract RNA from every sample. Libraries were amplified in two PCR steps, with a second sample barcode and Illumina TruSeq adapters added in the second step. Sequencing of the libraries was done on an Illumina NovaSeq, producing 2 x 150 bp paired-end reads. In the authors' own workflow: The reads were demultiplexed and collapsed into UMI-guided consensus sequences using migec v1.2.7. Using mixcr v2.1.11, UMI consensuses were aligned to TRA and TRB V and J templates and then assembled into clonotypes. A clonotype was counted as expanded or contracted only if both edgeR and NoisET called the change significant, with noise models trained on biological replicates. For edgeR calls, the thresholds were a false discovery rate-adjusted p below 0.01 and a log2 fold-change of 1. PCA with hierarchical clustering of max-normalized trajectories of the 1000 most abundant clonotypes was used as exploratory dynamics analysis. Separately sequenced CD4+ and CD8+ repertoires were used to assign the CD4 or CD8 phenotype of responding clones. TCRdb trimmed public reads at Q25 via fastp, called clones via MiXCR and kept in-frame beta chains. Entries are consolidated by CDR3 protein sequence, retaining the most common genes and DNA. The V and J calls were not made by the authors but by TCRdb's processing. The sample data list approximately 400,000 distinct CDR3 sequences, and 20% to 25% of these were observed just once. The ten largest make up around 8.1% of the sample.

The CDR3, from cysteine to phenylalanine, totals 17 residues. Of the read, only the CDR3 DNA is kept; its 51 bases are in frame from base 1. V loses 3 bases at its end and J loses 0 bases; junction bases beyond the gene matches: 9. Looking up the germline V gene (reference sequence) yields CDR1 MNHEY and CDR2 SMNVEV. Ficoll-Paque density gradient centrifugation was used to isolate PBMCs. The sequence derives from an adult woman who had mild COVID-19 (a few samples of this study predate the infection). The sample titles of this study are shuffled in the database, so cell type and time point are left out; the donor was told from shared clones. This sequence uses TRBV27 and TRBJ2-7; TRBD1 lines up with 9 middle nucleotides. Input material: PBMCs or a T cell subset sorted from them (not recorded which). The DNA is TGTGCCAGCAGTTTTTCGGGACAGGGTGCCTCCTCCTACGAGCAGTACTTC. Translation gives CASSFSGQGASSYEQYF.